These 4 T cell receptor beta chains were all obtained from the same sample, sequenced in a study of beta chain features in type 1 diabetes. What was sequenced were expressed TCRB transcripts, since all of the isolated RNA had been reverse transcribed. Repertoires were generated with immunoSEQ multiplex PCR, while TCRdb's copy carries only in-frame clones and drops some. The sample includes under 800,000 clones, about a sixth of them seen just once. Sequencing was done on a sample of naive CD4+ T cells from blood. The receptors come from a man in his late teens or twenties in good health.

This clone was seen just once. CDR3 sequence reads: CASRELGRDYGYTF. CDR3 DNA sequence: TGTGCCAGCAGGGAGTTGGGCAGGGATTATGGCTACACCTTC. The chain is built from TRBV28 and TRBJ1-2; D possibly corresponds to TRBD1 (5 bases). Per the germline V gene, CDR1 is MDHEN and CDR2 is SYDVKM. The CDR3 has 14 amino acids. Trimming removed 6 bases from V and 5 bases from J, with 16 bases in between.

This clone appeared a few times. The chain is built from TRBV27 and TRBJ2-3; TRBD2 matches at 11 bases. Germline CDR1 reads MNHEY; CDR2 reads SMNVEV (reference sequence). CDR3 length equals 16 residues. With V trimmed by 5 bases and J by 2 bases, 6 bases remained unmatched. CDR3: CASSKLAGVDTDTQYF. For the CDR3, the DNA is TGTGCCAGCAGTAAACTAGCGGGAGTAGACACAGATACGCAGTATTTT.

This clone turned up a few times. The V gene is TRBV7-2, the J gene TRBJ2-6; perhaps TRBD1 as D (6 bases). Germline loops: CDR1 SGHTA, CDR2 FQGNSA. The CDR3 has 17 residues. The germline V and J ends were trimmed by 2 bases and 0 bases, with 11 bases remaining between them. The CDR3 reads CASSLMGASSGANVLTF. The CDR3 DNA reads as TGTGCCAGCAGCTTAATGGGGGCATCCTCTGGGGCCAACGTCCTGACTTTC.

This clone came up a few times. The chain carries TRBV11-2 and TRBJ2-5, with 8 positions matching TRBD2. After removal of 5 bases from V and 2 bases from J, the junction contained 13 bases not matched to a gene. The CDR3 has 17 amino acids. Per the germline V gene, CDR1 is SGHAT and CDR2 is FQNNGV. The CDR3 spells CASSRNFVAGIQETQYF. The CDR3 DNA sequence: TGTGCCAGCAGCCGAAACTTTGTAGCGGGGATACAAGAGACCCAGTACTTC.